The clone carrying this T cell receptor beta chain turned up a few times. Living in 20 to 30 US areas, the participants were between roughly 18 and 89 years of age. This sample stems from a study of blood T cell repertoires in COVID-19. Study background: PBMCs, B-cell-depleted T cells, or T cells provided the cDNA or gDNA that made up the material.

Unmatched junction bases numbered 23, after V lost 5 bases and J lost 2 bases. Germline CDR1 and CDR2: SGHVS and FQNEAQ. The CDR3 is 20 residues long. In the authors' methods: Counts of nucleated cells, estimated from reference gene primer amplification, were obtained. Clones were sequenced by immunoSEQ multiplex PCR, and TCRdb holds only the in-frame ones, with some missing. V and J calls and clone size are given by that table; D and trimming were obtained from the DNA. The sample consists of 250,000 to 350,000 clones, approximately 83% of them appearing once. The chain is built from TRBV7-8 and TRBJ1-1, with 7 bases lining up with TRBD1. The TCR comes from a woman aged 25 to 45 who had recovered from COVID-19. Source material: PBMCs or T cells enriched from blood (not recorded which). CDR3 sequence: CASSPQRGQDYTGVNTEAFF. The CDR3 nucleotides are TGTGCCAGCAGCCCCCAGCGAGGACAGGACTATACAGGGGTTAACACTGAAGCTTTCTTT. Full variable domain (remainder filled in from reference TRBV7-8 and TRBJ1-1): GAGVSQSPRYKVAKRGQDVALRCDPISGHVSLFWYQQALGQGPEFLTYFQNEAQLDKSGLPSDRFFAERPEGSVSTLKIQRTQQEDSAVYLCASSPQRGQDYTGVNTEAFFGQGTRLTVV.